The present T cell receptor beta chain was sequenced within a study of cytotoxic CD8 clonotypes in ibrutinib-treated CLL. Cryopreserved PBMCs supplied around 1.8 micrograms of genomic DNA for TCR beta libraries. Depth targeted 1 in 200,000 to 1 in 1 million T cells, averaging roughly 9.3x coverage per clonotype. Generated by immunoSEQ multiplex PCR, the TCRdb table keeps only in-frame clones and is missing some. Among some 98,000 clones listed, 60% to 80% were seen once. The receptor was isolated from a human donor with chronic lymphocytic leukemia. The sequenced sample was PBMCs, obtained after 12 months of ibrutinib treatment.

The CDR3 coding sequence is TGTGCCAGCAGCGTTGCAGTTACCACAGATACGCAGTATTTT. This translates into CASSVAVTTDTQYF. The gene calls are TRBV9 and TRBJ2-3, with unresolved D. Germline CDR1 is SGDLS and CDR2 is YYNGEE. The CDR3 is 14 residues long. V lost 2 bases, J lost 2 bases, and 9 bases lay in between.